These 23 T cell receptor beta chains came from one sample sequenced in a study of cytomegalovirus exposure and HLA in healthy donors. Use of 60 Vbeta and 13 Jbeta primers characterized the PCR. TCRdb's table, derived via immunoSEQ multiplex PCR, lists solely in-frame clones and lacks some. Of over 130,000 clones in the sample, around 70% are singletons; the top ten hold 1.5% to 2%. Sequenced input: PBMCs. These TCRs come from a woman in her twenties or thirties in good health and CMV-seronegative.

This rearrangement joins TRBV28 to TRBJ1-6, with D uncertain. The CDR3 runs 18 residues. Trimming shortened V by 6 bases and J by 0 bases, and 18 bases separated the two germline ends. CDR1 is MDHEN and CDR2 is SYDVKM in the germline V gene. CDR3 residues: CASRPRVLESSYNSPLHF. The CDR3 nucleotides are TGTGCCAGCAGGCCCCGGGTCCTAGAGAGCTCCTATAATTCACCCCTCCACTTT.

This clone was found a few times. The chain links TRBV27 to TRBJ2-7, with D uncertain. The CDR3 sequence is 14 residues long. V gave up 4 bases and J gave up 0 bases, with 10 bases separating them. Germline loops: CDR1 MNHEY, CDR2 SMNVEV (reference sequence). In DNA, the CDR3 is TGTGCCAGCAGTTCCCGCCTTAGCTCCTACGAGCAGTACTTC. This sequence encodes CASSSRLSSYEQYF.

The gene calls are TRBV28 and TRBJ1-2, with D uncertain. V was cut by 4 bases and J by 8 bases, with 17 bases left in between. The CDR3 loop spans 14 amino acids. Germline V gene lookup returns CDR1 MDHEN and CDR2 SYDVKM. The CDR3 DNA is TGTGCCAGCAGTTCCCCGTTTGACCCGAGGGGCTACACCTTC. It encodes CASSSPFDPRGYTF.

This chain connects TRBV28 to TRBJ1-1; D uncertain. The CDR3 has 12 amino acids. Germline-derived CDR1 and CDR2 are MDHEN and SYDVKM. Trimming took off 6 bases at V and 5 bases at J, with 10 bases between the two ends. CDR3 nucleotides: TGTGCCAGCAGAAACAAAATTACTGAAGCTTTCTTT. Translating gives CASRNKITEAFF.

The chain carries TRBV28 and TRBJ1-5; D ambiguous. Trimming cost V 1 base and J 5 bases, with 15 bases left between them. In germline, CDR1 is MDHEN, CDR2 SYDVKM. The CDR3 extends over 16 amino acids. The CDR3 loop reads CASSLSPLQRDQPQHF. CDR3 DNA sequence: TGTGCCAGCAGTTTATCCCCACTCCAGCGGGATCAGCCCCAGCATTTT.

This sequence joins TRBV10-3 and TRBJ1-1; tentative D call: TRBD1 (6 bases). The CDR3 sequence is 15 residues long. V shed 6 bases and J shed 1 base, with 15 bases lying between them. Per the germline V gene, CDR1 is ENHRY and CDR2 is SYGVKD. The CDR3 coding sequence is TGTGCCATCAGCGGGGCTTGGACAGCGAACACTGAAGCTTTCTTT. It yields the protein CAISGAWTANTEAFF.

The chain recombines TRBV6-5 with TRBJ1-5; 7 positions match TRBD1. Per germline, CDR1 MNHEY and CDR2 SVGAGI. This CDR3 is 15 amino acids long. J lost 2 bases, V lost 0 bases, and 1 base had no gene match. The CDR3 reads CASSYSDRGNQPQHF. CDR3 DNA sequence: TGTGCCAGCAGTTACTCCGACAGGGGCAATCAGCCCCAGCATTTT.

The chain links TRBV28 to TRBJ1-2; TRBD1 is a possible D gene (5 bases). The CDR3 runs 14 residues. CDR1 is MDHEN and CDR2 is SYDVKM in the germline V gene. The V end was cut by 3 bases, the J end by 7 bases, with 15 bases between. In nucleotides, the CDR3 is TGTGCCAGCAGTTTCTCGGGGGGAAGAGTTGGCTACACCTTC. Its protein is CASSFSGGRVGYTF.

This clone was seen a handful of times. J is TRBJ2-2 and V is TRBV2; 9 bases line up with TRBD2. The CDR3 loop spans 15 amino acids. In germline, CDR1 is SNHLY, CDR2 FYNNEI. V lost 3 bases to trimming and J lost 4 bases; unmatched junction nucleotides: 3. The CDR3 nucleotides read TGTGCCAGCAGTGAGCAACTAGCGGGCACCGGGGAGCTGTTTTTT. This codes for CASSEQLAGTGELFF.

In nucleotides, the CDR3 is TGTGCCAGCAGCACCGGGACAGAGACCTTCTACACCTTC. This codes for CASSTGTETFYTF. This rearrangement joins TRBV6-5 to TRBJ1-2; TRBD1 matches at 7 bases. CDR3 length equals 13 residues. V shed 6 bases, J shed 10 bases, and the junction held 11 bases outside the gene matches. Germline CDR1 and CDR2: MNHEY and SVGAGI.

This chain uses TRBV7-3 with TRBJ2-7, with 8 bases that match TRBD2. The CDR3 covers 13 residues. Germline assignment: CDR1 SGHTA and CDR2 FQGTGA. Trimming cost V 5 bases and J 4 bases; bases outside gene matches: 4. Here the CDR3 reads CASSLTSGYEQYF. DNA of the CDR3: TGTGCCAGCAGCCTCACTAGCGGTTACGAGCAGTACTTC.

The V call is TRBV5-4, the J call TRBJ1-5, with D hard to call. This CDR3 contains 12 residues. Germline CDR1 and CDR2: SGHNT and YYREEE (reference sequence). V lost 9 bases to trimming and J lost 4 bases, with 11 bases between them. CDR3 DNA sequence: TGTGCCACGAACCTGGAGAATCAGCCCCAGCATTTT. It is translated as CATNLENQPQHF.

This clone was picked up a small number of times. This chain connects TRBV7-9 to TRBJ2-6; TRBD1 is a possible D gene (6 bases). V lost 5 bases, J lost 2 bases, and 13 bases lay in between. Germline CDR1 SEHNR, CDR2 FQNEAQ (reference sequence). This CDR3 contains 16 residues. The CDR3 protein is CASSPSKGAGANVLTF. As DNA, the CDR3 is TGTGCCAGCAGCCCGTCCAAGGGGGCTGGGGCCAACGTCCTGACTTTC. Drawing the rest from reference TRBV7-9 and TRBJ2-6, the complete variable domain is DTGVSQNPRHKITKRGQNVTFRCDPISEHNRLYWYRQTLGQGPEFLTYFQNEAQLEKSRLLSDRFSAERPKGSFSTLEIQRTEQGDSAMYLCASSPSKGAGANVLTFGAGSRLTVL.

The chain joins TRBV18 to TRBJ2-1, with 8 bases fitting TRBD2. V dropped 2 bases and J dropped 10; count of bases not matched to a gene: 10. The CDR3 contains 15 residues. Germline V CDR1 and CDR2: KGHSH, LQKENI. The CDR3 region has the DNA TGTGCCAGCTCACCATATACGGGGGGGCGCCGGGAGCAGTTCTTC. Translated: CASSPYTGGRREQFF.

This clone occurred a few times. The chain employs TRBV7-3 and TRBJ2-3; 8 bases line up with TRBD1. V shed 4 bases, J shed 5 bases, and the junction held 8 bases outside the gene matches. Germline CDR1 and CDR2: SGHTA and FQGTGA. This CDR3 spans 15 amino acids. CDR3: CASSWTGQGIDTQYF. CDR3 nucleotides: TGTGCCAGCAGCTGGACCGGACAGGGAATAGATACGCAGTATTTT.

This chain links TRBV7-9 with TRBJ2-5; 7 positions match TRBD1. In germline, CDR1 is SEHNR, CDR2 FQNEAQ (reference sequence). This CDR3 comprises 14 residues. Germline trimming cut 3 bases from V and 5 bases from J; bases unmatched to any gene: 6. The CDR3 nucleotides are TGTGCCAGCAGCTTGTCAGGGGGTGATGAGACCCAGTACTTC. It encodes CASSLSGGDETQYF.

This clone showed up just once. The gene calls are TRBV30 and TRBJ2-5; no clear D gene. The germline gives CDR1 GTSNPN, CDR2 SVGIG (reference sequence). Deletions cut 2 bases from V and 5 bases from J, with 6 bases between. This CDR3 is built from 11 residues. CDR3 residues: CAWSIEETQYF. The CDR3 region has the DNA TGTGCCTGGAGTATTGAGGAGACCCAGTACTTC.

This chain joins TRBV11-2 and TRBJ1-2; D is unresolved. The CDR3 runs 15 residues. CDR1 is SGHAT, CDR2 FQNNGV, per germline. V was shortened by 4 bases and J by 8 bases, with 20 bases between the two germline ends. CDR3 nucleotide sequence: TGTGCCAGCAGCTCCCCAGGCCCGAGAACTGGAGGCTACACCTTC. Translating it yields CASSSPGPRTGGYTF.

The V gene is TRBV11-2, the J gene TRBJ1-1; D is unresolved. The germline CDR1 and CDR2 sequences are SGHAT and FQNNGV. CDR3 length: 11 residues. The V and J ends lost 5 bases and 7 bases respectively, with 8 bases between them. The CDR3 is CASSVHIEAFF. In nucleotides, the CDR3 is TGTGCCAGCAGCGTACACATTGAAGCTTTCTTT.

The rearrangement uses TRBV2 and TRBJ2-1; 8 bases map to TRBD1. Germline V gene sequence: CDR1 SNHLY, CDR2 FYNNEI. Trimming at V came to 7 bases and at J to 6 bases, leaving 8 bases not matched to a gene. The CDR3 sequence is 14 residues long. CDR3 coding DNA: TGTGCCAGCATGACTACAGGGGGACTCAATGAGCAGTTCTTC. It translates to CASMTTGGLNEQFF. The complete variable domain, with remaining parts taken from reference TRBV2 and TRBJ2-1, reads EPEVTQTPSHQVTQMGQEVILRCVPISNHLYFYWYRQILGQKVEFLVSFYNNEISEKSEIFDDQFSVERPDGSNFTLKIRSTKLEDSAMYFCASMTTGGLNEQFFGPGTRLTVL.

This clone was seen a handful of times. This sequence joins TRBV5-1 and TRBJ1-4, with D perhaps TRBD1 (5 bases). The CDR3 totals 15 residues. V was trimmed by 4 bases and J by 0 bases, leaving 10 bases between them. From germline, CDR1 is SGHRS and CDR2 YFSETQ. The CDR3, as DNA: TGCGCCAGCAGCCACGACAGTGCAACTAATGAAAAACTGTTTTTT. Residues: CASSHDSATNEKLFF.

This chain uses TRBV5-4 with TRBJ2-1; D is unresolved. V shed 0 bases and J shed 7 bases, with 5 bases lying between them. The length of the CDR3 is 12 residues. Germline V gene sequence: CDR1 SGHNT, CDR2 YYREEE (reference sequence). In DNA form, the CDR3 reads TGTGCCAGCAGCTTGGATGAGAATGAGCAGTTCTTC. Translation: CASSLDENEQFF.

The rearrangement uses TRBV5-8 and TRBJ1-2; 8 bases fit TRBD1. J gave up 3 bases and V 4 bases, and 8 bases lay outside the gene matches. From germline, CDR1 is SGHTS and CDR2 YDEGEE. The CDR3 spans 15 residues. CDR3 bases: TGTGCCAGCAGCCTGGCGCAGGGGGCTTACTATGGCTACACCTTC. This codes for CASSLAQGAYYGYTF.